This TCR beta chain comes out of a study of T cell repertoires in cytomegalovirus infection. General study points: Clonotype analysis showed dominance of the ex vivo response by HLA-C-restricted CMV-specific TCR beta clonotypes.

Note on this clonotype: Antigen: not known.

The germline CDR1 and CDR2 sequences are SGHVS and FNYEAQ. CDR3 size: 16 residues. V shed 2 bases and J 1 base; nucleotides not matched to a gene: 8. TCRdb processed the reads anew with MiXCR; each CDR3 protein has one entry. The sample has roughly 68,000 distinct CDR3 sequences; around 21% are singletons. This clonotype originated in a human donor in good health (CMV status not recorded). Some clones in this sample may be carry-over from other donors' samples. The V gene is TRBV7-6, the J gene TRBJ2-7; the match to TRBD1 covers 7 bases. The sequencing sample was made of PBMCs, sequenced either directly or after in vitro stimulation (not recorded which). CDR3 amino acids: CASSLPTGDASYEQYF. The CDR3 DNA is TGTGCCAGCAGCTTACCTACAGGGGACGCTTCCTACGAGCAGTACTTC.